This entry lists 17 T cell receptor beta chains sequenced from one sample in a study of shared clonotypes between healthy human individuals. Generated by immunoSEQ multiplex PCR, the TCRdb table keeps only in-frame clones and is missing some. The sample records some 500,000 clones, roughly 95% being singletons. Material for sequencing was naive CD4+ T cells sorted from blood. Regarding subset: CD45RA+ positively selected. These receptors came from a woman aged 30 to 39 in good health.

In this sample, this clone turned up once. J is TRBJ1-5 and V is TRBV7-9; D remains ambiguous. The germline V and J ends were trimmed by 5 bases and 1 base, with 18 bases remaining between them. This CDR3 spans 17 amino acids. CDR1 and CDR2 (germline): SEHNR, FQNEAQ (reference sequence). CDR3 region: CASSPGSTPWSNQPQHF. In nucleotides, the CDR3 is TGTGCCAGCAGCCCAGGCTCGACCCCTTGGAGCAATCAGCCCCAGCATTTT.

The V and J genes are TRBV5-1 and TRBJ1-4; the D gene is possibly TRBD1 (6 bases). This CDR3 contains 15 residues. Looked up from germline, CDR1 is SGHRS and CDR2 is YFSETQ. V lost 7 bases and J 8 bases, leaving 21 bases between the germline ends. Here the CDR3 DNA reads TGCGCCAGCGTCTCATCCGAGCAGGGGCTCGAAAAACTGTTTTTT. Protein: CASVSSEQGLEKLFF.

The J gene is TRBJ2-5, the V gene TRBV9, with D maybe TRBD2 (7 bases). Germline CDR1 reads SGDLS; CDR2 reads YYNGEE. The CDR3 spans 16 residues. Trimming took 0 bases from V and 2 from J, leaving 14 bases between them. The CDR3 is CASSVEARGPQETQYF. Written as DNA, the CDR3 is TGTGCCAGCAGCGTAGAAGCGCGGGGGCCACAAGAGACCCAGTACTTC.

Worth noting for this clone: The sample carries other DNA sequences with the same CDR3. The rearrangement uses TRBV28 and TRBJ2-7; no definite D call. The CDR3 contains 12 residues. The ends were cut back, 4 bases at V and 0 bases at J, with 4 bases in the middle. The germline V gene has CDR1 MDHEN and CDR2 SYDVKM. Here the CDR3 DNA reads TGTGCCAGCAGTTCGATCTCCTACGAGCAGTACTTC. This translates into CASSSISYEQYF.

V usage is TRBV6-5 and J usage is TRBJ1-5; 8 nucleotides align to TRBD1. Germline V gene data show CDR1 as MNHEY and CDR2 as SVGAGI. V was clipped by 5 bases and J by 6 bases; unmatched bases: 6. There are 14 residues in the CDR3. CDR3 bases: TGTGCCAGCAGTCGAACAGGGGGGAGTCAGCCCCAGCATTTT. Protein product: CASSRTGGSQPQHF.

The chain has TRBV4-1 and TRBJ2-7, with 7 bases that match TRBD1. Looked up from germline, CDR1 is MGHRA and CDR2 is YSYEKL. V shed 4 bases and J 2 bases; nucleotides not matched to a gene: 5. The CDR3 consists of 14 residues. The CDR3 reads CASSRGQGAYEQYF. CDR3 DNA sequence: TGCGCCAGCAGCCGCGGCCAGGGGGCCTACGAGCAGTACTTC.

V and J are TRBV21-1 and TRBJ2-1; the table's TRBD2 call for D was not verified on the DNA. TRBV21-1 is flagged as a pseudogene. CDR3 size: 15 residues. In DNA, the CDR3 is TGTGCCAGCACCGCGAGTCGGACTAGCTCCAATGAGCAGTTCTTC. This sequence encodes CASTASRTSSNEQFF.

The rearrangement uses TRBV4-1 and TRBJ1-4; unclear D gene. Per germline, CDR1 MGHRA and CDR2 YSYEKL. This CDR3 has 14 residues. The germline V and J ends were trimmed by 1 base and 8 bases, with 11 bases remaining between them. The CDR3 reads CASSQAPTGEKLFF. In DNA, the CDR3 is TGCGCCAGCAGCCAAGCCCCGACGGGGGAAAAACTGTTTTTT.

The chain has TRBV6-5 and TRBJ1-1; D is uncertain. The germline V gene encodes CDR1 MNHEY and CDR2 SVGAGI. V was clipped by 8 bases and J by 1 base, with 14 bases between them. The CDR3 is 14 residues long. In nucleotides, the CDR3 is TGTGCCAGCGGACTCGGCGGACCGAACACTGAAGCTTTCTTT. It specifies CASGLGGPNTEAFF.

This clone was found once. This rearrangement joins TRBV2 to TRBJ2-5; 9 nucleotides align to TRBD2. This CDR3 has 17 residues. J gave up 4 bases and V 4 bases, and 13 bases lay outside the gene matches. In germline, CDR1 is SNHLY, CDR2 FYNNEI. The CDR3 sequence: CASSGTSGPVGLETQYF. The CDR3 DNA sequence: TGTGCCAGCAGTGGCACTAGCGGGCCCGTCGGGTTAGAGACCCAGTACTTC.

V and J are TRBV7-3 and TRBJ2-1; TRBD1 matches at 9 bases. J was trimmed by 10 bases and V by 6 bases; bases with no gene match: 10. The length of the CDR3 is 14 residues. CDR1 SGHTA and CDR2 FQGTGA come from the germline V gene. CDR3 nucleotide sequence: TGTGCCAGCAGGCAGACCGGGACAGGGAACGAGCAGTTCTTC. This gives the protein CASRQTGTGNEQFF.

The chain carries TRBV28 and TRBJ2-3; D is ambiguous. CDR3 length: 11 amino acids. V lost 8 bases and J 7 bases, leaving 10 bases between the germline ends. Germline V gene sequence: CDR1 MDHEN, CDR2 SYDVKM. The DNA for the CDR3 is TGTGCCAGCTCCTTTGGTTATACGCAGTATTTT. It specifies CASSFGYTQYF.

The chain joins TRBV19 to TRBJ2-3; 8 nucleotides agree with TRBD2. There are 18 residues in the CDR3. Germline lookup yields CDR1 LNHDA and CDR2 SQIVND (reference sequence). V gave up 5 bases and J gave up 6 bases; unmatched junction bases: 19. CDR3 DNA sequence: TGTGCCAGTAGTCCCTCGGCCGTGGGAGCGGGAGCCAGGGATACGCAGTATTTT. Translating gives CASSPSAVGAGARDTQYF.

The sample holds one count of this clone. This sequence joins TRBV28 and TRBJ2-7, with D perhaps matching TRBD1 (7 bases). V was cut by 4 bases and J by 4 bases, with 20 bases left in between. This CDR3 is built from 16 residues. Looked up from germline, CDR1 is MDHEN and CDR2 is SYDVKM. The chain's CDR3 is CASSSSGDSHMYEQYF. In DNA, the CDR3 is TGTGCCAGCAGTTCGTCGGGGGACAGCCATATGTACGAGCAGTACTTC.

The chain's CDR3 is CASSFVARSTGELFF. The DNA for the CDR3 is TGTGCCAGCAGCTTCGTCGCCCGGTCCACCGGGGAGCTGTTTTTT. The rearrangement joins TRBV5-8 to TRBJ2-2; D not certain. Germline CDR1 SGHTS, CDR2 YDEGEE. This CDR3 contains 15 residues. V was shortened by 2 bases and J by 4 bases, with 12 bases between the two germline ends.

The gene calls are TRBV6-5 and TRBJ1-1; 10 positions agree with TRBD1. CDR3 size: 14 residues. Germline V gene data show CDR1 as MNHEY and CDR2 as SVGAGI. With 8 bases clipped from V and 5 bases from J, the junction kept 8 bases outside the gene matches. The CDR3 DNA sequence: TGTGCCAGCGCCGAAGACAGGGGGCTTACTGAAGCTTTCTTT. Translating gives CASAEDRGLTEAFF.

CDR3: CASRAPEAGGFNEQFF. DNA of the CDR3: TGTGCCAGCAGGGCCCCCGAAGCGGGGGGCTTCAATGAGCAGTTCTTC. The chain joins TRBV7-9 to TRBJ2-1; the match to TRBD2 covers 9 bases. This CDR3 region has 16 residues. With 6 bases clipped from V and 6 bases from J, the junction kept 12 bases outside the gene matches. Germline assignment: CDR1 SEHNR and CDR2 FQNEAQ (reference sequence).